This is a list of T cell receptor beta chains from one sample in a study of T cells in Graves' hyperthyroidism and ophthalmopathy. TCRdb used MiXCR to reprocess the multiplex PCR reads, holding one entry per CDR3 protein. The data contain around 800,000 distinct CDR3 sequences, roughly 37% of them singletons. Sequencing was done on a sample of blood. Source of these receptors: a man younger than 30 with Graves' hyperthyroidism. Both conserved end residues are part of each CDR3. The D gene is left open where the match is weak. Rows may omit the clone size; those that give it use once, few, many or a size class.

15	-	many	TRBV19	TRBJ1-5	TGTGCCAGTAGTATTGGGGGTTATAGCAATCAGCCCCAGCATTTT	CASSIGGYSNQPQHF
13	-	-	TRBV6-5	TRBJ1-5	TGTGCCAGCAGACCACGGGACTATCAATATTGGCATTTT	CASRPRDYQYWHF
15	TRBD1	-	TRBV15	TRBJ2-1	TGTGCCACCAGCAGAGCGGGACAGGGGCTCAGTGAGCAGTTCTTC	CATSRAGQGLSEQFF
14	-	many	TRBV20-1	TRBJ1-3	TGCAGTGCTAGAGTCCCAGGCCCTGGAAACACCATATATTTT	CSARVPGPGNTIYF
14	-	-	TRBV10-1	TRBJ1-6	TGCGCCAGCAGTGACGGTCCCGAGGATTCACCCCTCCACTTT	CASSDGPEDSPLHF
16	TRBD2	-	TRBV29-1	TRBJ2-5	TGCAGCGTTGGAGGGGAGACTAGCGAAGCTCAAGAGACCCAGTACTTC	CSVGGETSEAQETQYF
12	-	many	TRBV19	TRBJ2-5	TGTGCCAGTAGTATGGTGCAAGAGACCCAGTACTTC	CASSMVQETQYF
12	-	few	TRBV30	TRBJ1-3	TGTGCCTGGAGTCACTCTGGAAACACCATATATTTT	CAWSHSGNTIYF
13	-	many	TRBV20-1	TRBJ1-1	TGCAGTGCTAGAGTACCTGAGAACACTGAAGCTTTCTTT	CSARVPENTEAFF
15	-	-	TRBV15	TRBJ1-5	TGTGCCACCAGCAGAGATCGTGGGGCGCGGCAGCCCCAGCATTTT	CATSRDRGARQPQHF
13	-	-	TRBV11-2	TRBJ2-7	TGTGCCAGCCGCGGGCGGAGCTCCTACGGGCAGTACTTC	CASRGRSSYGQYF
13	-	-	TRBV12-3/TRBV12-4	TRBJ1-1	TGTGCCAGCAGCCCTGACGGGACGCCAAGGTCTTTCTTT	CASSPDGTPRSFF
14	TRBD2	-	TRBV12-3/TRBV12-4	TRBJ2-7	TGTGCCAGCGCCCAGGGGCGGGAGGTCCGCGAGCAGTACTTC	CASAQGREVREQYF
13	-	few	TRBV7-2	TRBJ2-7	TGTGCCAGCAGCACGATAGGGGGAGTCGAGCAGTACTTC	CASSTIGGVEQYF
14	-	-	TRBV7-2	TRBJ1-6	TGTGCCAGCAGTTCCCGGGACACTGATTCACCCCTCCACTTT	CASSSRDTDSPLHF
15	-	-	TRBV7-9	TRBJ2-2	TGTGCCAGCAGCGATAGCCCAGGGGTTACCGGGGAGCTGTTTTTT	CASSDSPGVTGELFF
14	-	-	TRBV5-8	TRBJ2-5	TGTGCCAGCAGCTCCTCCGGGAACTTAGGGACCCAGTACTTC	CASSSSGNLGTQYF
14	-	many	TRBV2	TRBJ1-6	TGTGCCAGCATTCTCACAGGGTTAGATTCACCCCTCCACTTT	CASILTGLDSPLHF
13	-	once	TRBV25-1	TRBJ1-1	TGTGCCTGCAGTAGTAACAGTGGCACTGAAGCTTTCTTT	CACSSNSGTEAFF
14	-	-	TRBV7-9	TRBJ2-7	TGTGCCAGCAGCGGATCTTCCCGGATCCACGAGCAGTACTTC	CASSGSSRIHEQYF
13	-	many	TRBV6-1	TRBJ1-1	TGTGCCAGCAGTGAGAGGGAGAACACTGAAGCTTTCTTT	CASSERENTEAFF
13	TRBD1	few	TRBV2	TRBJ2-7	TGTGCCAGCAGTTTAACAGGGGGCGCGGAGCAGTACTTC	CASSLTGGAEQYF
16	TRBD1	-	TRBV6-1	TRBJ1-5	TGTGCCAGCAGTACAAGACAGGGAGGAGGATATCAGCCCCAGCATTTT	CASSTRQGGGYQPQHF
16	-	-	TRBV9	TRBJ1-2	TGTGCCAGCAGCGTTCCCACCGACGGCGCGAACTATGGCTACACCTTC	CASSVPTDGANYGYTF
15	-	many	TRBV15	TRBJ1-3	TGTGCCACCAGCAGAGGCAGGGCGGCCGGAAACACCATATATTTT	CATSRGRAAGNTIYF
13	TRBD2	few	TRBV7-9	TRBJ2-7	TGTGCCAGCAGGGGACTAGCAGAGGGCGAGCAGTACTTC	CASRGLAEGEQYF
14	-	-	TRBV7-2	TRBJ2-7	TGTGCCAGCAGCTTAATGGGGAGGCCCCACGAGCAGTACTTC	CASSLMGRPHEQYF
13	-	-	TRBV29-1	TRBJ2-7	TGCAGCGCCGAGAGTGGGCCCCGCGACGAGCAGTACTTC	CSAESGPRDEQYF
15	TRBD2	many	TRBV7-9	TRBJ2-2	TGTGCCAGCAGCGCGGAGACTAGCGGCCCCGGGGAGCTGTTTTTT	CASSAETSGPGELFF
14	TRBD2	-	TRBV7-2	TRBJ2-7	TGTGCCAGCAGCTACGCGGGGGGGAACTACGAGCAGTACTTC	CASSYAGGNYEQYF
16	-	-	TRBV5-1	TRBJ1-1	TGCGCCAGCAGCTCTAGCCAGACAGGAGAATACACTGAAGCTTTCTTT	CASSSSQTGEYTEAFF
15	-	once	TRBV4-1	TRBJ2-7	TGCGCCAGCAGCCAAGAGGGCGGGTTCTCCTGCGAGCAGTACTTC	CASSQEGGFSCEQYF
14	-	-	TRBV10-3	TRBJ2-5	TGTGCCATCAGCCCCAGGGGCGACTGGGAGGACCAGTACTTC	CAISPRGDWEDQYF
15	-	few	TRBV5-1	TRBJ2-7	TGCGCCAGCAGCCCCCTGGGCGGGACTGCCTACGAGCAGTACTTC	CASSPLGGTAYEQYF
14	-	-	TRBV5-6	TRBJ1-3	TGTGCCAGCAGCTTGGTTGAGTCTGGAAACACCATATATTTT	CASSLVESGNTIYF
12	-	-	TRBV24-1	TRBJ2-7	TGTGCTAGTGACGTAAGCTCCTACGAGCAGTACTTC	CASDVSSYEQYF
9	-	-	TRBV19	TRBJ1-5	TGTGCCTCCGGGGGATTCCAGCATTTT	CASGGFQHF
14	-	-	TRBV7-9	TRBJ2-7	TGTGCCAGCAGCCCCGAACCGAACTCCTACGAGCAGTACTTC	CASSPEPNSYEQYF
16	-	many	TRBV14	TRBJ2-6	TGTGCCAGCAGCCAAGATCGGTGGGCTGGGGCCAACGTCCTGACTTTC	CASSQDRWAGANVLTF
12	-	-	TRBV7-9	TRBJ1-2	TGTGCCAGCAGCTTTGTCGGATCTGGCTACACCTTC	CASSFVGSGYTF
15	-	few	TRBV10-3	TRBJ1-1	TGTGCCAGCAGTTACGCCCCTGCCCTGGGCACTGAAGCTTTCTTT	CASSYAPALGTEAFF
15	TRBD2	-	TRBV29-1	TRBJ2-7	TGCAGCGTTGCGGGACCTAGCGGGGACTCCTACGAGCAGTACTTC	CSVAGPSGDSYEQYF
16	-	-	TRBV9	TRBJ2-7	TGTGCCAGCAGCTCCTCCCGGGAGCATTTGATCTACGAGCAGTACTTC	CASSSSREHLIYEQYF
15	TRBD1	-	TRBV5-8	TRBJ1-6	TGTGCCAGCAGCACCGGGACAGGCGTCAATTCACCCCTCCACTTT	CASSTGTGVNSPLHF
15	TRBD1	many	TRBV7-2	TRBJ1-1	TGTGCCAGCAGCTTAGAATCAGGGGGATGGACTGAAGCTTTCTTT	CASSLESGGWTEAFF
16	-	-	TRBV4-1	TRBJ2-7	TGCGCCAGCAGCCAAGATATCGGGGCCCCAAGGTACGAGCAGTACTTC	CASSQDIGAPRYEQYF
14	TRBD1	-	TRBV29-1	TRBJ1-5	TGCAGCGTTGTATGGGGGACAGGGGACCGGCCCCAGCATTTT	CSVVWGTGDRPQHF
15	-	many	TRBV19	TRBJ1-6	TGTGCCAGTAGTCGCAACTGGGCCGGCAATTCACCCCTCCACTTT	CASSRNWAGNSPLHF